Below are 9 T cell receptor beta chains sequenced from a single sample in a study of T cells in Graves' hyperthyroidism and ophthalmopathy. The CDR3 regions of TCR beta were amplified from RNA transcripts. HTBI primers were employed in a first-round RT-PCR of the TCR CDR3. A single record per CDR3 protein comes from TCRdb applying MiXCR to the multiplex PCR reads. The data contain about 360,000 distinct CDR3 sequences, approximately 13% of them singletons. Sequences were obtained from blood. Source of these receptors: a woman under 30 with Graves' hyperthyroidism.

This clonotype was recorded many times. The CDR3 sequence: CASSLLNEQFF. CDR3 nucleotide sequence: TGTGCCAGCAGCTTATTGAATGAGCAGTTCTTC. The V gene is TRBV7-8, the J gene TRBJ2-1; D unresolved. Germline V gene lookup returns CDR1 SGHVS and CDR2 FQNEAQ. CDR3 length equals 11 residues. V shed 2 bases and J shed 7 bases, with 3 bases lying between them.

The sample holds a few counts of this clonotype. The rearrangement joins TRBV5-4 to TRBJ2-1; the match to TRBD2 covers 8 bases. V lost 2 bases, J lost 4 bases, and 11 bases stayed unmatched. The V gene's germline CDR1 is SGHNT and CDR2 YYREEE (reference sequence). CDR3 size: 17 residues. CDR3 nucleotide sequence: TGTGCCAGCAGCTTTTCCTCGGGGGGGGTCATATACAATGAGCAGTTCTTC. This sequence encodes CASSFSSGGVIYNEQFF.

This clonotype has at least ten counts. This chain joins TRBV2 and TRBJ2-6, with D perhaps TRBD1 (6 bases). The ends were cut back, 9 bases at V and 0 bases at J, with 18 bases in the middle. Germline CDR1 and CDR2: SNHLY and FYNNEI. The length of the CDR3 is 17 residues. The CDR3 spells CARSIRTANSGANVLTF. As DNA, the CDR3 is TGTGCCAGAAGTATAAGGACAGCCAACTCTGGGGCCAACGTCCTGACTTTC.

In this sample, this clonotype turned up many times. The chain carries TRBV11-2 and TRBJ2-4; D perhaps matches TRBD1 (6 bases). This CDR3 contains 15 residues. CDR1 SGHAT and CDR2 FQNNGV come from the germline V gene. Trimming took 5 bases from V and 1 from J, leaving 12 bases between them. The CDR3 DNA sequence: TGTGCCAGCAGCCGTTATCAGGGGGCCAAAAACATTCAGTACTTC. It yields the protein CASSRYQGAKNIQYF.

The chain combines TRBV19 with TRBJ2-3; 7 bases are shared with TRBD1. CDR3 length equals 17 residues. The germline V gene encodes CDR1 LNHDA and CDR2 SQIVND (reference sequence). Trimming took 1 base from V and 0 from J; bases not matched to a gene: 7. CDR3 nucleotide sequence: TGTGCCAGTAGTATAGGACAGGGAAAACCTAGCACAGATACGCAGTATTTT. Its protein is CASSIGQGKPSTDTQYF.

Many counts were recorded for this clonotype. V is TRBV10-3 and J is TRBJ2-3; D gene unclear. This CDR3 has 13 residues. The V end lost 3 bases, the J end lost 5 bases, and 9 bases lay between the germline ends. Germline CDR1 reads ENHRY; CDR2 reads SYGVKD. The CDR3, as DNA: TGTGCCATCAGTGATTCGCCCGGAGATACGCAGTATTTT. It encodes CAISDSPGDTQYF.

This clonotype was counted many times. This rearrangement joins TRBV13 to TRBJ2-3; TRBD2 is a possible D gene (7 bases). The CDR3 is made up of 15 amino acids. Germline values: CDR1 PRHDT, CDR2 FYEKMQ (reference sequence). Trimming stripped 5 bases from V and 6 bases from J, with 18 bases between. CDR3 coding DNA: TGTGCCAGCAGCCCAGGAGGGGGGGGAAGGGATACGCAGTATTTT. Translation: CASSPGGGGRDTQYF.

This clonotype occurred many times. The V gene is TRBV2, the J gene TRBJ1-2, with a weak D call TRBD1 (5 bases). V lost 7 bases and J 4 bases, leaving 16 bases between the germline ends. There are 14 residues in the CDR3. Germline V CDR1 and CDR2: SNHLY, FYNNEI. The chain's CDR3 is CASTREGWGYGYTF. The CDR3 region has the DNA TGTGCCAGCACCAGGGAGGGTTGGGGCTATGGCTACACCTTC.

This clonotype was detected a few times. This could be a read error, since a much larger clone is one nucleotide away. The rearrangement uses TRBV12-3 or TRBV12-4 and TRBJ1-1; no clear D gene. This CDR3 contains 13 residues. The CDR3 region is CASSLNRNTKAFF. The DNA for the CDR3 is TGTGCCAGCAGTTTAAACCGGAACACTAAAGCTTTCTTT.